This T cell receptor beta chain was sequenced in a study of CD8 T cells in ankylosing spondylitis. There are 13 residues in the CDR3. V was cut by 0 bases and J by 6 bases, with 10 bases left in between. From germline, CDR1 is SGHRS and CDR2 YFSETQ. Quantitative 5'-RACE with molecular barcodes produced the TCR beta libraries. MiXCR, applied by TCRdb to the 5' RACE reads, yields one record per CDR3 protein. Of around 150,000 distinct CDR3 sequences listed, around 43% are singletons. The material sequenced was synovial fluid, either unsorted or a sorted T cell fraction (not recorded which). The receptor was derived from a male donor with ankylosing spondylitis. The genes are TRBV5-1 and TRBJ2-7, with D possibly being TRBD2 (6 bases). CDR3 coding DNA: TGCGCCAGCAGCTTGGATGGGGGGTCCGAGCAGTACTTC. It codes for CASSLDGGSEQYF.